This T cell receptor beta chain was identified in a study of T cell changes during pregnancy in multiple sclerosis. Data came from immunoSEQ multiplex PCR; TCRdb stores just in-frame clones and leaves some out. The table lists 25,000 to 40,000 clones, around 90% of them singletons, with roughly 7.9% in the top ten. Germline V CDR1 and CDR2: MDHEN, SYDVKM. J gave up 0 bases and V 5 bases, and 4 bases lay outside the gene matches. The CDR3 has 15 residues. Source: CD8+ T cells from peripheral blood mononuclear cells, taken before pregnancy. This TCR was recovered from a female donor with multiple sclerosis, enrolled in a pregnancy study. The gene calls are TRBV28 and TRBJ1-5, with 7 bases identical to TRBD1. The DNA of the CDR3 is TGTGCCAGCAGTGAACAGGGGAATAGCAATCAGCCCCAGCATTTT. It codes for CASSEQGNSNQPQHF.